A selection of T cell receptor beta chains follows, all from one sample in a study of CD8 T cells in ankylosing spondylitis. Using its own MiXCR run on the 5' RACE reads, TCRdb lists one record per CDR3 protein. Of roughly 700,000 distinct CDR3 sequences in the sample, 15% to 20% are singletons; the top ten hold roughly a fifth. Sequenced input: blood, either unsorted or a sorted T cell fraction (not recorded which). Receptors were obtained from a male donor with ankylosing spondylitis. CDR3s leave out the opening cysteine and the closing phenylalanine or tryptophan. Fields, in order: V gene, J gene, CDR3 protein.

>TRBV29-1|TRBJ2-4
SVDEGGGIQY
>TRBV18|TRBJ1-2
ASSRGAGNTNYGYT
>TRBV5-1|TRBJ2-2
ASSWGIANTGELF
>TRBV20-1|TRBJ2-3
SALRLAAPGDTQY
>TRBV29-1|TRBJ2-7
SVEDQGREQY
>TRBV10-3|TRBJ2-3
AISEEGDNTDTQY
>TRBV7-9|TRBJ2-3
ASSSSLPDTQY
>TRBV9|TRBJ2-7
ASSVGLAGGAAYEQY
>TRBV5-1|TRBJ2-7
ASSVRLAGGYEQY
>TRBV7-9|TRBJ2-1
ASSRPFGGADNEQF
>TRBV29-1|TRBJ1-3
SASQGVRDTIY
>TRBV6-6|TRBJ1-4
ASRDSNNEKLF
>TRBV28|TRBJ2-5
ASMRTIQETQY
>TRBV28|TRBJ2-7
ASSSLGGGGYEQY
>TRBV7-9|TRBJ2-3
ASSPWVGDSTDTQY
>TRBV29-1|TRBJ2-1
SVVGLRGAYNEQF
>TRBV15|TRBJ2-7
ATSPTSITGTGGNRHYEQY
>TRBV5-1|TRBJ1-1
ASSLEAAVNTEAF
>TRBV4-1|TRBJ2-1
ASSHLRLYNEQF
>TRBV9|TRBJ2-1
ASSVGGNSYNEQF
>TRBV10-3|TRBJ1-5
AISPQGMGTGQPQH
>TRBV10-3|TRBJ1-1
ATKFGQGEGNTEAF
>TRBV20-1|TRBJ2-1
SARSREAGRLAGGRYNEQF
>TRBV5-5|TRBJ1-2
ASSSRAGTGGIYGGYT
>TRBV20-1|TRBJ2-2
SARTYNRGGTGELF
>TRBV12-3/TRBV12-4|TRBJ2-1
ASSYRGRGLALSSYNEQF
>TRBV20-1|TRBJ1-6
SARKATVNSPLH
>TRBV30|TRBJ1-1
ACRAFRNTEAF
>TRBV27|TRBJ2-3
ASSPWDGGTDTQY
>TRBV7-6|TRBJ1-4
ASSFGGPGGNEKLF
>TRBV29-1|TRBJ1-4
SATGQGKKLF
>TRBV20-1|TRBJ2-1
SATGIRYNEQF
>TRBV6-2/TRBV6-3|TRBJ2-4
ASSYSTQSGRGIQY
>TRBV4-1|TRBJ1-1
ASSQDLRGGTEAF
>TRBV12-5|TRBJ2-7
ASGPPGGYEQY
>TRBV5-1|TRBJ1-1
ASSLLGRGLNTEAF
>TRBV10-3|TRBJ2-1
AISSHNEQF
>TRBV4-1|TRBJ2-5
ASSQGSLETQY
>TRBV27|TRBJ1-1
ASSPRGIGTEAF
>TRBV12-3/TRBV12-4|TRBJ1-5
ASTSGGGGPQH
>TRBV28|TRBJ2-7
ATESTGYPYEQY
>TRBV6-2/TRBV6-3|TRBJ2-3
ASSYPGSTDTQY
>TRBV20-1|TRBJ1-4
SAREGRGNEKLF
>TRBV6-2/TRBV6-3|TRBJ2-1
ASNPGGAGVLNEQF
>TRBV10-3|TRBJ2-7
AISGQGARGQQY
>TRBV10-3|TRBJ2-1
AISAGGFDEQF
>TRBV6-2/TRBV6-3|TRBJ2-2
ASSYTGANTGELF
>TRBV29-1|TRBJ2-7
SVDGGVGNEQY